Below, one T cell receptor beta chain is given with its context. This CDR3 is 17 amino acids long. From germline, CDR1 is MNHEY and CDR2 SMNVEV (reference sequence). The V gene end was trimmed by 2 bases and the J gene end by 5 bases; junction bases not matched to a gene: 13. Clones were read by immunoSEQ multiplex PCR, and TCRdb kept only the in-frame ones, dropping some. The data show a few million clones, around 95% seen once. These data are taken from a study of shared clonotypes between healthy human individuals. The sequencing sample was made of naive CD4+ T cells sorted from blood. As for subset: CD45RA+ positively selected. The V and J genes are TRBV27 and TRBJ2-5; 8 bases are a match to TRBD1. This TCR derives from a man aged 18 to 29 in good health. The CDR3 sequence is CASSLNRLGQGQETQYF. The CDR3, as DNA: TGTGCCAGCAGTTTAAACCGACTAGGACAGGGTCAGGAGACCCAGTACTTC.